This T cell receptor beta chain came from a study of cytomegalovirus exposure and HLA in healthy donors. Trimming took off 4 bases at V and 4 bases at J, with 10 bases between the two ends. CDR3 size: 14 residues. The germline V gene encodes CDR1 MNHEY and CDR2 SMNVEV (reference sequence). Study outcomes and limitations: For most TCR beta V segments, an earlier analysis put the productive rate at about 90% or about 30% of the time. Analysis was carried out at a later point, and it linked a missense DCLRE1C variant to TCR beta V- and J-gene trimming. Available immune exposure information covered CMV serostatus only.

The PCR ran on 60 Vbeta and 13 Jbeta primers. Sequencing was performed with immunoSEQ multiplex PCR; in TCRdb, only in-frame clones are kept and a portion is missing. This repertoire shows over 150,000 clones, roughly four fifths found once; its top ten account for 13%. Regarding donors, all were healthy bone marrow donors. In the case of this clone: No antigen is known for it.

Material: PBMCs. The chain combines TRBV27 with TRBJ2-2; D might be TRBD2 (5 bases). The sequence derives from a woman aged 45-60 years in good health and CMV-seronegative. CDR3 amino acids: CASSSGKVTGELFF. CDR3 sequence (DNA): TGTGCCAGCAGTTCCGGGAAGGTCACCGGGGAGCTGTTTTTT.